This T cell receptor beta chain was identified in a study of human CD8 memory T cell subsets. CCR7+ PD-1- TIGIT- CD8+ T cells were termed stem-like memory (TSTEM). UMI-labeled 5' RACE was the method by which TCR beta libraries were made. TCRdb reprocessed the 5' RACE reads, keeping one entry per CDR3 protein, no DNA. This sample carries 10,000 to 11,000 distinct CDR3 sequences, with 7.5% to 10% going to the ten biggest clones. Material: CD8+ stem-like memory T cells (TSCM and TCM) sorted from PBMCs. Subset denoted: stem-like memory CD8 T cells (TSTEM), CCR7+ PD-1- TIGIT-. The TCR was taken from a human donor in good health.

The CDR3 loop is CASSQDLRVGQFF. The chain is built from TRBV4-1 and TRBJ2-1. The CDR3 loop spans 13 amino acids. Germline V CDR1 and CDR2: MGHRA, YSYEKL.